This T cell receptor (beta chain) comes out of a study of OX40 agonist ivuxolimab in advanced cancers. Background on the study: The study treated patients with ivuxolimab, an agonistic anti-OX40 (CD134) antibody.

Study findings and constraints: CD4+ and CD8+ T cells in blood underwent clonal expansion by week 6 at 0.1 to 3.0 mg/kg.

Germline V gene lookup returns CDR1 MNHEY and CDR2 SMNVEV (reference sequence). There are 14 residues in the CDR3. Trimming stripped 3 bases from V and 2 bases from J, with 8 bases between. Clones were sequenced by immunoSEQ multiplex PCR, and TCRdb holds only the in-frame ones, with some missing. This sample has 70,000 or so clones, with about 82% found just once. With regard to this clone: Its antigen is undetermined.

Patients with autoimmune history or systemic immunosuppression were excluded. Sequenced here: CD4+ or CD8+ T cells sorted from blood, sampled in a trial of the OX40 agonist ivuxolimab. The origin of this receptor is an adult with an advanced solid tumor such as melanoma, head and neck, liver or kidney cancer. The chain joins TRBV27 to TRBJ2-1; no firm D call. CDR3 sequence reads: CASSLSAAYNEQFF. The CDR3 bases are TGTGCCAGCAGTTTGAGCGCCGCCTACAATGAGCAGTTCTTC.